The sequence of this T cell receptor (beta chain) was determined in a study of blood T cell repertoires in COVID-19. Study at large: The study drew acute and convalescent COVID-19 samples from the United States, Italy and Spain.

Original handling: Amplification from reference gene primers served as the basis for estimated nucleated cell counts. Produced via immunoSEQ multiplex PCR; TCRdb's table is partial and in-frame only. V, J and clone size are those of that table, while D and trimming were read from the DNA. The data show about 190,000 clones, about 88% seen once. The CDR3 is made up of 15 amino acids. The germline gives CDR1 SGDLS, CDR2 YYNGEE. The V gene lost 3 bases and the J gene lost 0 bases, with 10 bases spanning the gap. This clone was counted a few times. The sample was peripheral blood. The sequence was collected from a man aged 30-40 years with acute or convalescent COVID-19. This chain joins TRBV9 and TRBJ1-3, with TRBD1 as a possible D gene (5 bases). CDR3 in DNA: TGTGCCAGCAGCGCAAGCGGGGCCTCTGGAAACACCATATATTTT. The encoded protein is CASSASGASGNTIYF.